This T cell receptor beta chain came from a study of blood T cell repertoires in COVID-19. Study-wide context: Sites across the United States, Italy and Spain contributed samples from acute and convalescent COVID-19.

Generated by immunoSEQ multiplex PCR, the TCRdb table keeps only in-frame clones and is missing some. The repertoire holds about 210,000 clones, with approximately 84% as singletons. CDR3 length: 15 amino acids. V lost 3 bases to trimming and J lost 3 bases, with 14 bases between them. CDR1 and CDR2 (germline): SGDLS, YYNGEE. The chain combines TRBV9 with TRBJ2-3, with D perhaps TRBD2 (7 bases). The clonotype was recovered from a woman of 80 years or more with COVID-19, enrolled during active disease. Sequences were obtained from peripheral blood. Here the CDR3 reads CASSARGGQTDTQYF. The CDR3 region has the DNA TGTGCCAGCAGCGCGAGGGGGGGCCAAACAGATACGCAGTATTTT.